The subject of this entry is one T cell receptor (beta chain). Antigen specificity is unknown. This CDR3 has 14 amino acids. The J segment lost 9 bases and the V segment lost 9 bases, leaving 12 bases of the junction unmatched. CDR1 and CDR2 (germline): MNHNS, SASEGT. The sample originates from a study of graft-versus-host responses after intestinal transplantation. Study details: After anti-thymocyte globulin induction, recipients took tacrolimus and steroids for around three years.

Study observations and caveats: Early post-transplant declines in HvG were associated with peak levels of circulating GvH clones. Patients with graft-donor T cell macrochimerism had high graft-versus-host to host-versus-graft clonal ratios in allografts. Detection of GvH clones occurred in recipient marrow, and some had their first appearance in ileum or blood.

The method was immunoSEQ multiplex PCR; TCRdb's version includes in-frame clones alone and lacks a portion of them. The sample has about 130,000 clones; more than 80% are singletons. The sample here was unstimulated CD4+ T cells sorted from spleen or lymph node cells, taken before intestinal transplant. The chain joins TRBV6-1 to TRBJ2-1, with TRBD2 identical over 9 bases. This receptor was identified in a human donor who received an intestinal transplant. The CDR3 nucleotides are TGTGCCAGTTTATTAGCGGGGGCCCGGGGTGAGCAGTTCTTC. Its translation: CASLLAGARGEQFF.